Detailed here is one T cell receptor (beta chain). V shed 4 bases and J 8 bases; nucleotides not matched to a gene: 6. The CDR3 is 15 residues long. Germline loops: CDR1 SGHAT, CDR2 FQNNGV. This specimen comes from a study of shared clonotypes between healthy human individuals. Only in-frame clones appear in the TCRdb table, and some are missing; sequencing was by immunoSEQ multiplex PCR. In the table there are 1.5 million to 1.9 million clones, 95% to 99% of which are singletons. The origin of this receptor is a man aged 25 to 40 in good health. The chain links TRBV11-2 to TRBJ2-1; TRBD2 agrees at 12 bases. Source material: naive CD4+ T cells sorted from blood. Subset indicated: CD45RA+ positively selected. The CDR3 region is CASSSTSGRQHEQFF. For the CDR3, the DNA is TGTGCCAGCAGCTCGACTAGCGGGAGACAACATGAGCAGTTCTTC.